The T cell receptor (beta chain) under discussion was sequenced for a study of cytomegalovirus exposure and HLA in healthy donors. This clone came up once. The antigen is unknown. PCR employed 60 Vbeta and 13 Jbeta primers. Some clones are missing from TCRdb's copy, which holds only in-frame ones; the method was immunoSEQ multiplex PCR. This sample has about 130,000 clones, with roughly 71% found just once. The germline V gene encodes CDR1 MNHNS and CDR2 SASEGT. V lost 2 bases and J 0 bases, leaving 23 bases between the germline ends. The CDR3 length is 20 residues. Study-wide points: There were around 160 TCR beta chains listed as cytomegalovirus-associated. Later, TCR association rates were found to vary by HLA locus, highest for DRB1 and lowest for HLA-C. As a later analysis revealed, most CMV-associated TCR beta chains appeared HLA-restricted. Confirmation was obtained in vitro that a few CMV-associated chains are specific for CMV antigens.

This receptor was identified in a woman in her thirties or forties in good health and CMV-seronegative. The sample consisted of PBMCs. This rearrangement joins TRBV6-1 to TRBJ2-1; D gene unclear. The CDR3 DNA reads as TGTGCCAGCAGTGAATCAATCGGTTATATAGGCAGAGGCTCCTACAATGAGCAGTTCTTC. Translation: CASSESIGYIGRGSYNEQFF.